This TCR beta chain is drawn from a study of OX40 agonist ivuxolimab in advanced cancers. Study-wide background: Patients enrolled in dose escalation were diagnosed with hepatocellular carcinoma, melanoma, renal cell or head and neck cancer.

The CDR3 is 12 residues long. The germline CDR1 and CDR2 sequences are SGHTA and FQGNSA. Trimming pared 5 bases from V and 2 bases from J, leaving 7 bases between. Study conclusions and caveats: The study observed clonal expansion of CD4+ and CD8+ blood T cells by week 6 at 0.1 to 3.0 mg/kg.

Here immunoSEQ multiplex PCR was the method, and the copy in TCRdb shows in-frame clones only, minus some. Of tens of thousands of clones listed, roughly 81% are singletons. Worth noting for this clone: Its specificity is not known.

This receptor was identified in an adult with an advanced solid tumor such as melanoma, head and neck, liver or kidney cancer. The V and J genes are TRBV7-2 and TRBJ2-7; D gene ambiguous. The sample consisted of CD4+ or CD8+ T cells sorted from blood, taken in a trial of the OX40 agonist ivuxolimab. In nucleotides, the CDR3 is TGTGCCAGCAGCCGAGGTCCCTACGAGCAGTACTTC. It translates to CASSRGPYEQYF.